The 6 T cell receptor beta chains below were found in one sample sequenced in a study of graft-versus-host responses after intestinal transplantation. Data came from immunoSEQ multiplex PCR; TCRdb stores just in-frame clones and leaves some out. The sample lists 80,000 to 100,000 clones, just under 95% occurring once. No antigen has been assigned to these receptors. This specimen consisted of unstimulated CD8+ T cells sorted from spleen or lymph node cells, obtained before transplant. These receptors were taken from a human donor who was the organ donor for an intestinal transplant.

This clone was counted a single time. The V call is TRBV7-9, the J call TRBJ1-5; 8 nucleotides match TRBD1. Trimming removed 4 bases from V and 5 bases from J; junction bases left unmatched: 10. The CDR3 length is 16 residues. From germline, CDR1 is SEHNR and CDR2 FQNEAQ (reference sequence). The CDR3, as DNA: TGTGCCAGCAGCTCATTTCGGGGGACAGGAGATCAGCCCCAGCATTTT. This gives the protein CASSSFRGTGDQPQHF.

The gene calls are TRBV15 and TRBJ2-3; weak D call: TRBD2 (6 bases). This CDR3 is built from 13 residues. Trimming removed 0 bases from V and 6 bases from J, with 7 bases in between. CDR1 is LNHNV and CDR2 is YYDKDF in the germline V gene (reference sequence). CDR3 in DNA: TGTGCCACCAGCAGAGACCTAGCGGATACGCAGTATTTT. It encodes CATSRDLADTQYF.

This chain connects TRBV18 to TRBJ2-1; D unresolved. Germline V gives CDR1 KGHSH, CDR2 LQKENI. V was shortened by 5 bases and J by 1 base, with 6 bases between the two germline ends. The CDR3 totals 13 residues. Written as DNA, the CDR3 is TGTGCCAGCTCAAATTTATCCTACAATGAGCAGTTCTTC. Its translation: CASSNLSYNEQFF.

This chain links TRBV21-1 with TRBJ1-2; TRBD1 is taken as the D call from the table, unchecked against the DNA. TRBV21-1 is reported as a pseudogene. The CDR3 length is 17 residues. The CDR3 reads CASSKGKPGTPNYGYTF. In DNA, the CDR3 is TGTGCCAGCAGCAAAGGAAAACCCGGGACACCTAACTATGGCTACACCTTC.

This chain uses TRBV18 with TRBJ2-7, with a possible D match to TRBD1 (5 bases). The CDR3 sequence is 15 residues long. Germline CDR1 reads KGHSH; CDR2 reads LQKENI. Trimming removed 2 bases from V and 6 bases from J, with 17 bases in between. The CDR3 loop is CASSPVGAAGSEQYF. CDR3 coding DNA: TGTGCCAGCTCACCAGTAGGGGCCGCAGGGTCCGAGCAGTACTTC.

The chain combines TRBV6-1 with TRBJ2-2; tentative D call: TRBD1 (5 bases). Trimming shortened V by 3 bases and J by 1 base, and 9 bases separated the two germline ends. The CDR3 consists of 15 residues. Germline V gene sequence: CDR1 MNHNS, CDR2 SASEGT. CDR3 protein: CASSEWGQNTGELFF. CDR3 DNA sequence: TGTGCCAGCAGTGAGTGGGGCCAGAACACCGGGGAGCTGTTTTTT.